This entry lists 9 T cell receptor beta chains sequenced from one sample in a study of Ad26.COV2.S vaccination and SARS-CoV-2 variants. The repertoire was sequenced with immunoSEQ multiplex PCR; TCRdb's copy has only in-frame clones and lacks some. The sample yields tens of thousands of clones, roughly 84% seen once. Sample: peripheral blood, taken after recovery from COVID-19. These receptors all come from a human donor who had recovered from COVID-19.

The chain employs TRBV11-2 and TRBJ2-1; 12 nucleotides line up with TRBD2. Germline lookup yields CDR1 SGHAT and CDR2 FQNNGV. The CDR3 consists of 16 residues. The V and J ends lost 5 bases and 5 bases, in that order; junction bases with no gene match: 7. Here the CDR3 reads CASSPGTSGRDNEQFF. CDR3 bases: TGTGCCAGCAGCCCCGGGACTAGCGGGCGGGACAATGAGCAGTTCTTC.

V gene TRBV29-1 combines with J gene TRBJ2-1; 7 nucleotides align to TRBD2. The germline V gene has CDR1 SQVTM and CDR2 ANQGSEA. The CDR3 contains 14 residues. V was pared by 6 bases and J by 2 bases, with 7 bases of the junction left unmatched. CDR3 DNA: TGCAGCGTCCTACTAGCGCCGACCTACAATGAGCAGTTCTTC. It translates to CSVLLAPTYNEQFF.

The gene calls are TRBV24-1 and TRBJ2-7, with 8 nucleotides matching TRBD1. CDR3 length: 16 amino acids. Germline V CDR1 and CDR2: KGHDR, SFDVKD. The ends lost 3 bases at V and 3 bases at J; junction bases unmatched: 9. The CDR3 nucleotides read TGTGCCACCAGTGATCCCCTAACAGGGGGGAGCTACGAGCAGTACTTC. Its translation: CATSDPLTGGSYEQYF.

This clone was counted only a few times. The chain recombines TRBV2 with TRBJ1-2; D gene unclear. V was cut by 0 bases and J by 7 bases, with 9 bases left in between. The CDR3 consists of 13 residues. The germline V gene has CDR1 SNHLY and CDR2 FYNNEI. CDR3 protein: CASSEAGYGGYTF. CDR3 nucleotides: TGTGCCAGCAGTGAAGCAGGGTACGGTGGCTACACCTTC.

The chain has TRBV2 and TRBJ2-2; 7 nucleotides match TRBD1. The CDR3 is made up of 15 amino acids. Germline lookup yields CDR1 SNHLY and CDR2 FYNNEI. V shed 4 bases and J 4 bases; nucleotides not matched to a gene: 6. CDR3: CASSGADRVTGELFF. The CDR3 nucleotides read TGTGCCAGCAGTGGAGCAGACAGGGTCACCGGGGAGCTGTTTTTT. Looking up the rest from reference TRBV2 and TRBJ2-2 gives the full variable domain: EPEVTQTPSHQVTQMGQEVILRCVPISNHLYFYWYRQILGQKVEFLVSFYNNEISEKSEIFDDQFSVERPDGSNFTLKIRSTKLEDSAMYFCASSGADRVTGELFFGEGSRLTVL.

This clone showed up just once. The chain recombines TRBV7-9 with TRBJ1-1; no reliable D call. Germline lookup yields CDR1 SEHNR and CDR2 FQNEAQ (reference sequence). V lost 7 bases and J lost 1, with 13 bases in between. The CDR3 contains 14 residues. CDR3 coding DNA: TGTGCCAGCATCGAGGGCCGGAGGAACACTGAAGCTTTCTTT. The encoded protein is CASIEGRRNTEAFF.

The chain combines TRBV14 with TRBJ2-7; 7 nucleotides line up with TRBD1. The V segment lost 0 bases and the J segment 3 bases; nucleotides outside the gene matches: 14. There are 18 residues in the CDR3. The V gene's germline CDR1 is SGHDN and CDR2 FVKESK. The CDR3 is CASSQESRGQGINYEQYF. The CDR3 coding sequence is TGTGCCAGCAGCCAAGAGTCAAGGGGGCAGGGGATAAACTACGAGCAGTACTTC.

CDR3 coding DNA: TGTGCCAGTTATTTTTTCGGGACGGAGAATTCACCCCTCCACTTT. The encoded protein is CASYFFGTENSPLHF. The gene calls are TRBV7-2 and TRBJ1-6; a possible D gene is TRBD1 (5 bases). CDR3 length equals 15 residues. Germline loops: CDR1 SGHTA, CDR2 FQGNSA. The V gene lost 9 bases and the J gene lost 7 bases, with 19 bases spanning the gap.

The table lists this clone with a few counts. DNA for the CDR3: TGTGCCAGCAGCTTAGCCGGGACAGGGTACTACGAGCAGTACTTC. It yields the protein CASSLAGTGYYEQYF. The gene calls are TRBV7-2 and TRBJ2-7; TRBD1 matches 9 bases. Looked up from germline, CDR1 is SGHTA and CDR2 is FQGNSA. Trimming took 0 bases from V and 3 from J; bases not matched to a gene: 3. The CDR3 is 15 amino acids.